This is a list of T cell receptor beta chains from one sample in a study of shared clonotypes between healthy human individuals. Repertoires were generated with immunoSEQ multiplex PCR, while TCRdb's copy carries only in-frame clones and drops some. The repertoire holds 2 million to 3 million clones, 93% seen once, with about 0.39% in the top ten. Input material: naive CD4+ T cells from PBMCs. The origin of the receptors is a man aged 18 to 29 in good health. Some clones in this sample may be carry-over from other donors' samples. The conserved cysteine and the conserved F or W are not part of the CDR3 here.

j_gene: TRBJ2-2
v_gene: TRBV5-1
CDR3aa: ASSAKTSVRTGELF

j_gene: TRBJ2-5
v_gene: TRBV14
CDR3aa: ASSPRLARETQY

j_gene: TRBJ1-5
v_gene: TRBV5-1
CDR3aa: ASSSPPDRGNQPQH

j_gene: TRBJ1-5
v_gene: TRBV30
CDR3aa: AWNPVSSNQPQH

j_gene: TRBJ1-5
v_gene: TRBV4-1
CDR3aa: ASSATPGTADSNQPQH

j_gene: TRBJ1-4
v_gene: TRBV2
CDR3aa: ASMYEKLF

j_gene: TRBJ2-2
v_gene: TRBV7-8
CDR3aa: ASSRLLWGNTGELF

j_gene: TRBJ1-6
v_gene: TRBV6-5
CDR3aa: ASSQYNSPLH

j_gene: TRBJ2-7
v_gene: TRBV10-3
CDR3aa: AISRLAGPYEQY

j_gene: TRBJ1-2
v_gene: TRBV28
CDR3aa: ASSSSGTNYGYT

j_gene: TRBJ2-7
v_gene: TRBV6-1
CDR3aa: ASLEGLAGVEQY

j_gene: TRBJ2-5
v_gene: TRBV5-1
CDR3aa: ASSLFGVAEGLQETQY

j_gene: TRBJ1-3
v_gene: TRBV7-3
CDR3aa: ASSSTHRSGNTIY

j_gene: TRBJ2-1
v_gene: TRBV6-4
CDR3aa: ASSELADGRNEQF

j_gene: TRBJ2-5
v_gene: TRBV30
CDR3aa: AWTTTTGPQETQY

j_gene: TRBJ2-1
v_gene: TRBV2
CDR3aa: ANGPRSSYNEQF

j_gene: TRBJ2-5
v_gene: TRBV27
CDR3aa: ASSLEGDSQETQY

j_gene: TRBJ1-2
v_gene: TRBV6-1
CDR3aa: ASSNFQVPDGYT

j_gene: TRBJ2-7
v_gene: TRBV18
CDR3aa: ASSPSGVSSYEQY

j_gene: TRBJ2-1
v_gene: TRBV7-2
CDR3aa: ASSSQDARNEQF

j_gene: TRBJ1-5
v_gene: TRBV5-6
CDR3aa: ASSLDRVAQPQH

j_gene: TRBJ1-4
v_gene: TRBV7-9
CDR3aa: ASSLSRGATNEKLF

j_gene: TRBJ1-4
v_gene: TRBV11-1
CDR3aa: ASSPGQGKRGANEKLF

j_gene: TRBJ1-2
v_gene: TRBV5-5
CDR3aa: ASSLEQGDGYT

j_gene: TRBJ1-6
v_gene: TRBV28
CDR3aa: ASSLGQPSSSPLH

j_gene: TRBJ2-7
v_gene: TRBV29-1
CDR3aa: SVEGLPYEQY

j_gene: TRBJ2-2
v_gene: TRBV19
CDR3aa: ASSTAGRNTGELF

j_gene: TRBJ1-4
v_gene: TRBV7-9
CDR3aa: ASSLGGGGRGEKLF

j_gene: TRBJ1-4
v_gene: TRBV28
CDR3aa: ASSPRDTKEKLF

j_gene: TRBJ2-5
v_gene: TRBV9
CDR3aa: ASSVAAQETQY

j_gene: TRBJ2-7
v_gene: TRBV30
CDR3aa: AWTSGKSYEQY

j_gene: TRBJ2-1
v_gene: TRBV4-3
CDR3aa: ASSQDYHEQF

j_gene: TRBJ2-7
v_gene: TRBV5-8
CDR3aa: ASSLRGSRNEQY

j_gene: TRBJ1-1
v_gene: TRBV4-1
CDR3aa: ASSQVGQRGEAF

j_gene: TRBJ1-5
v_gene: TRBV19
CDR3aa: ASRNTDRPKKPQH

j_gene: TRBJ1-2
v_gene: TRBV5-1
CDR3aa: ASSLDTATYGYT

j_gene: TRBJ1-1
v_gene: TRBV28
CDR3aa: ASSFLGLNTEAF

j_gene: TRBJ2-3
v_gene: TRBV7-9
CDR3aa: ASRRSQGVGGTDTQY

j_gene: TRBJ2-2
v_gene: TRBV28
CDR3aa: ASSQTGELF

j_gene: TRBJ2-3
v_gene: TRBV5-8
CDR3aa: ASRQFADTQY

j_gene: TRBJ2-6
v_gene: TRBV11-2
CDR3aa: ASSPLGTGSTGANVLT